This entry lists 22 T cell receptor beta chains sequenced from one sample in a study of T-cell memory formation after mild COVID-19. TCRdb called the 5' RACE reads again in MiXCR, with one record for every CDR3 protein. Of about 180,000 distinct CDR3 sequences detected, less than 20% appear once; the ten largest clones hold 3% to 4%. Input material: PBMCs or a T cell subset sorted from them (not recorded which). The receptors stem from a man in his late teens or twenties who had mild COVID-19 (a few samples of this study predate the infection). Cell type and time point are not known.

Written as DNA, the CDR3 is TGTGCCAGCAGCTTGAGGTCGAATGGCTACACCTTC. Residues: CASSLRSNGYTF. The chain joins TRBV5-5 to TRBJ1-2, with D unclear. Germline V gives CDR1 SGHKS, CDR2 YYEKEE (reference sequence). The CDR3 is made up of 12 amino acids. V lost 1 base and J lost 6, with 7 bases in between.

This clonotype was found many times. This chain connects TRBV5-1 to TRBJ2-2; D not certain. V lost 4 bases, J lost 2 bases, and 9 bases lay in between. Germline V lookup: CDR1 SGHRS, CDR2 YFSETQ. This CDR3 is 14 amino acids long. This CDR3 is CASSPDQNTGELFF. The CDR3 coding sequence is TGCGCCAGCAGCCCGGACCAAAACACCGGGGAGCTGTTTTTT.

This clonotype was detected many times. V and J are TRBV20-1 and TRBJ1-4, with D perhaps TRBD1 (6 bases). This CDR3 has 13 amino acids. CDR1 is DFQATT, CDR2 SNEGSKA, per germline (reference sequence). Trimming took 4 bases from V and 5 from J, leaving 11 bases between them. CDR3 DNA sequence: TGCAGTGCTAAGGGGGGTCCCAATGAAAAACTGTTTTTT. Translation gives CSAKGGPNEKLFF.

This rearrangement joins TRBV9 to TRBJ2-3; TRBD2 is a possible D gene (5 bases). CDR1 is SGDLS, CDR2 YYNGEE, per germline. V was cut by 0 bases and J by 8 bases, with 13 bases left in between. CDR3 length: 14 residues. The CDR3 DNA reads TGTGCCAGCAGCGTAGATTCGGGGTACAGTACGCAGTATTTT. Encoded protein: CASSVDSGYSTQYF.

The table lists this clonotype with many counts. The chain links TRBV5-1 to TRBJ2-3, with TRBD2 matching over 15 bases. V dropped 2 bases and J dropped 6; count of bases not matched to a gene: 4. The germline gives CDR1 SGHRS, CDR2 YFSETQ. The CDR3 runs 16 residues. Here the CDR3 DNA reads TGCGCCAGCAGCTTCGGGACTAGCGGGGGGACTGATACGCAGTATTTT. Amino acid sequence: CASSFGTSGGTDTQYF.

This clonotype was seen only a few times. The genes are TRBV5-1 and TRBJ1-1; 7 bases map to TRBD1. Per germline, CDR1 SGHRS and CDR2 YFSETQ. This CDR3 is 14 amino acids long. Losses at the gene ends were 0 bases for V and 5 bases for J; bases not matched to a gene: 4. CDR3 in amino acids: CASSLVGGETEAFF. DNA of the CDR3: TGCGCCAGCAGCTTGGTAGGGGGCGAAACTGAAGCTTTCTTT.

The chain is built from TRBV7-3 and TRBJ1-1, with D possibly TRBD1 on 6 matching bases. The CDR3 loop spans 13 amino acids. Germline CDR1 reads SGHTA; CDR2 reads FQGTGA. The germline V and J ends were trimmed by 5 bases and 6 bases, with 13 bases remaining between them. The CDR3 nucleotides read TGTGCCAGCAGCAGGAGGGACAAATCTGAAGCTTTCTTT. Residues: CASSRRDKSEAFF.

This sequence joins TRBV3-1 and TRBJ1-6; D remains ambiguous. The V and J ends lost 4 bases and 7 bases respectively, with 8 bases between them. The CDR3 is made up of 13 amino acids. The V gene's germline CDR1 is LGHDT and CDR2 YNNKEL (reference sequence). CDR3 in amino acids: CASSPLENSPLHF. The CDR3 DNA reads TGTGCCAGCAGCCCCCTGGAGAATTCACCCCTCCACTTT. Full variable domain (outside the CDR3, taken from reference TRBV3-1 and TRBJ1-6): DTAVSQTPKYLVTQMGNDKSIKCEQNLGHDTMYWYKQDSKKFLKIMFSYNNKELIINETVPNRFSPKSPDKAHLNLHINSLELGDSAVYFCASSPLENSPLHFGNGTRLTVT.

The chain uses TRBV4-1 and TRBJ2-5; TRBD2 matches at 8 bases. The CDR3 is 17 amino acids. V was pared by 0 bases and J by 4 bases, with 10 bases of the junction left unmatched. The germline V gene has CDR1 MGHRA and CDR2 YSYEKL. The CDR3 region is CASSQDFPGLAGETQYF. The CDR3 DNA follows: TGCGCCAGCAGCCAAGATTTTCCAGGACTAGCTGGAGAGACCCAGTACTTC.

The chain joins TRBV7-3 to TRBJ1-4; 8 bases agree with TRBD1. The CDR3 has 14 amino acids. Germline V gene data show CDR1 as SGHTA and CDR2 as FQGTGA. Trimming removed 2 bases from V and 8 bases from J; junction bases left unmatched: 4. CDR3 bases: TGTGCCAGCAGCTTACAGGGGGCAGGGGAAAAACTGTTTTTT. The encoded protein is CASSLQGAGEKLFF. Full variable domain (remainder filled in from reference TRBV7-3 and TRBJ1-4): GAGVSQTPSNKVTEKGKYVELRCDPISGHTALYWYRQSLGQGPEFLIYFQGTGAADDSGLPNDRFFAVRPEGSVSTLKIQRTERGDSAVYLCASSLQGAGEKLFFGSGTQLSVL.

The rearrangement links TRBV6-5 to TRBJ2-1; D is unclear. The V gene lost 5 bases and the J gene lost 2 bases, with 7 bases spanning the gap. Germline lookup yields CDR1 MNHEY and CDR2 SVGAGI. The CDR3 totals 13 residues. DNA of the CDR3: TGTGCCAGCAGTCTCAGGCCCTACAATGAGCAGTTCTTC. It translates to CASSLRPYNEQFF.

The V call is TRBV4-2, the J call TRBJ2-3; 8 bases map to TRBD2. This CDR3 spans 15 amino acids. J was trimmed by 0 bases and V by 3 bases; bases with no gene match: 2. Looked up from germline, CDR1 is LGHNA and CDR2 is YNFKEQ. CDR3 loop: CASSQKRGSTDTQYF. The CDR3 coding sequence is TGTGCCAGCAGCCAGAAGCGGGGGAGCACAGATACGCAGTATTTT.

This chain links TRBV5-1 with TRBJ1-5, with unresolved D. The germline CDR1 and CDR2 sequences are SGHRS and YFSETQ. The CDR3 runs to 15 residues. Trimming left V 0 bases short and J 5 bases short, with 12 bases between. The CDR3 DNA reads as TGCGCCAGCAGCTTGGGCGCGAACCCGTATCAGCCCCAGCATTTT. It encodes CASSLGANPYQPQHF.

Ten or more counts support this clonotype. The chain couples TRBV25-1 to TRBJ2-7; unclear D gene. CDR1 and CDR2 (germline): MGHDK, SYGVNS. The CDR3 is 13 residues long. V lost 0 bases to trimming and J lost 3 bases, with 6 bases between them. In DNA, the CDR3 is TGTGCCAGCAGTGAATACCCAGGCTACGAGCAGTACTTC. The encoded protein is CASSEYPGYEQYF.

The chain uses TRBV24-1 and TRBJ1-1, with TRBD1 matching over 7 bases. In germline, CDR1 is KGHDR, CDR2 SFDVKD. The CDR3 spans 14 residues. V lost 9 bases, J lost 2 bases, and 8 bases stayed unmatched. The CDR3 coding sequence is TGTGCCACCGCATCAGGACAGGACAACACTGAAGCTTTCTTT. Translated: CATASGQDNTEAFF.

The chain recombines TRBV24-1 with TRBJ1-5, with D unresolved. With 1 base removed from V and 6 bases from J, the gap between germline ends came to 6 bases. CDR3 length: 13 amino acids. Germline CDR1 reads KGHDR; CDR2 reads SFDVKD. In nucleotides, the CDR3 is TGTGCCACCAGTGATTTTGGGTTTCAGCCCCAGCATTTT. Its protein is CATSDFGFQPQHF.

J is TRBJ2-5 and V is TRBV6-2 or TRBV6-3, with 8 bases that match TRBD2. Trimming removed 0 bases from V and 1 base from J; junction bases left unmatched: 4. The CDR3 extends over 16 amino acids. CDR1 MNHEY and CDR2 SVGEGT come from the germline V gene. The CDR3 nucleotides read TGTGCCAGCAGTTACTCGGATAGCGGGGCCCAAGAGACCCAGTACTTC. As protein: CASSYSDSGAQETQYF.

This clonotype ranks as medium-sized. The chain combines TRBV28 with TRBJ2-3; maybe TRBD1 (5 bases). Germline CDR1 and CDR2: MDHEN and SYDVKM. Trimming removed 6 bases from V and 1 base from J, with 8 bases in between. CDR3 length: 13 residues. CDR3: CASSRDGTDTQYF. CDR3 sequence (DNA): TGTGCCAGCAGCAGGGATGGCACAGATACGCAGTATTTT.

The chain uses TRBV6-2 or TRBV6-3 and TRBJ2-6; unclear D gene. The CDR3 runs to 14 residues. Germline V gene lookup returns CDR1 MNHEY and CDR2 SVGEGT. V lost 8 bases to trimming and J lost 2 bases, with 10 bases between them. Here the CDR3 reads CASGDTAGANVLTF. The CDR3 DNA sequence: TGTGCCAGCGGCGACACTGCTGGGGCCAACGTCCTGACTTTC.

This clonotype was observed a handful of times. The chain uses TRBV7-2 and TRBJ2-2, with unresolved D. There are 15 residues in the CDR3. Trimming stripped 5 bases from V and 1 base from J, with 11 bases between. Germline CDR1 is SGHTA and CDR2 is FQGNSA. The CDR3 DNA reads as TGTGCCAGCAGCCAATCGGGCAGGAACACCGGGGAGCTGTTTTTT. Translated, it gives CASSQSGRNTGELFF.

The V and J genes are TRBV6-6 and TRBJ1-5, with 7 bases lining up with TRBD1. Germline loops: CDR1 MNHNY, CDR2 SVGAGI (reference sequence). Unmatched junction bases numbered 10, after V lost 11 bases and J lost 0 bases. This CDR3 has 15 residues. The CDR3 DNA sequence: TGTGCCTGCGCCGGGACAGAGTATAGCAATCAGCCCCAGCATTTT. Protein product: CACAGTEYSNQPQHF.

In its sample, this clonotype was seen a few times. As DNA, the CDR3 is TGTGCCAGCAGTCCCCCGGGGGGGAACTATGGCTACACCTTC. Translation: CASSPPGGNYGYTF. The V gene is TRBV28, the J gene TRBJ1-2; weak D call: TRBD1 (5 bases). The V gene lost 5 bases and the J gene lost 2 bases, with 12 bases spanning the gap. There are 14 residues in the CDR3. Germline V CDR1 and CDR2: MDHEN, SYDVKM.